The 27 T cell receptor beta chains below were found in one sample sequenced in a study of CD8+ T cells in alopecia areata listed by TCRdb under 2018. The time point label of this sample denotes: 20 to 30 weeks on oral tofacitinib. This specimen's treatment or condition label, interpreted: oral pan-JAK inhibitor, 5-10 mg twice daily. Libraries were prepared through the immunoSEQ multiplex PCR assay. RNA was extracted from all samples and reverse transcribed into cDNA, which served as template for TCR sequencing. TCRdb obtained this table from immuneACCESS and retained in-frame rearrangements with V and J assigned. These tables miss some clones; where compared with another copy, unresolved V genes account for less than half of the shortfall, and the remainder is unexplained. The sample records under 350,000 clones, roughly 64% of which are singletons. The ten largest make up more than 1.5% of the sample.

The source material was CD4+ T cells sorted from blood, sampled at week 24, from a patient treated with tofacitinib. The receptors here all came from a human donor with alopecia areata.

This chain links TRBV7-6 with TRBJ2-1, with D perhaps TRBD2 (6 bases). The length of the CDR3 is 16 residues. Per germline, CDR1 SGHVS and CDR2 FNYEAQ. The germline V and J ends were trimmed by 3 bases and 10 bases, with 22 bases remaining between them. The CDR3 loop reads CASSFYLGTPSNEQFF. DNA for the CDR3: TGTGCCAGCAGCTTCTATTTAGGGACTCCCAGCAACGAGCAGTTCTTC.

DNA of the CDR3: TGCAGCGTTGGACAGTTCAATCAGCCCCAGCATTTT. Translating it yields CSVGQFNQPQHF. This chain joins TRBV29-1 and TRBJ1-5, with D tentatively TRBD1 (5 bases). The V end lost 4 bases, the J end lost 3 bases, and 7 bases lay between the germline ends. This CDR3 region has 12 residues. Germline CDR1 reads SQVTM; CDR2 reads ANQGSEA.

V gene TRBV6-1 combines with J gene TRBJ2-2; a weak D match, TRBD2 (6 bases). Germline loops: CDR1 MNHNS, CDR2 SASEGT. V lost 2 bases and J lost 8, with 6 bases in between. The CDR3 runs to 12 residues. CDR3 residues: CASSELAGELFF. The CDR3 coding sequence is TGTGCCAGCAGTGAACTAGCGGGGGAGCTGTTTTTT.

The table lists this clone with a few counts. The CDR3 spells CSGQRAYEQYF. The CDR3 region has the DNA TGCAGCGGCCAGCGGGCTTACGAGCAGTACTTC. The chain recombines TRBV29-1 with TRBJ2-7, with a tentative D call TRBD2 (6 bases). The CDR3 covers 11 residues. The germline V gene encodes CDR1 SQVTM and CDR2 ANQGSEA. V was cut by 7 bases and J by 4 bases, with 11 bases left in between.

A word on this clone: The sample carries other DNA sequences with the same CDR3. The chain links TRBV7-9 to TRBJ2-5; 7 positions match TRBD2. The V gene's germline CDR1 is SEHNR and CDR2 FQNEAQ (reference sequence). This CDR3 has 14 amino acids. Trimming took 0 bases from V and 2 from J; bases not matched to a gene: 0. CDR3 protein: CASSLAGGQETQYF. CDR3 sequence (DNA): TGTGCCAGCAGCTTAGCGGGGGGGCAAGAGACCCAGTACTTC. Looking up the rest from reference TRBV7-9 and TRBJ2-5 gives the full variable domain: DTGVSQNPRHKITKRGQNVTFRCDPISEHNRLYWYRQTLGQGPEFLTYFQNEAQLEKSRLLSDRFSAERPKGSFSTLEIQRTEQGDSAMYLCASSLAGGQETQYFGPGTRLLVL.

In this sample, this clone turned up once. V gene TRBV7-2 combines with J gene TRBJ1-1, with D possibly being TRBD1 (6 bases). Between the trimmed V and J ends, which lost 3 bases and 3 bases, there was a span of 8 bases. The CDR3 is 13 residues long. Germline V gives CDR1 SGHTA, CDR2 FQGNSA. CDR3 bases: TGTGCCAGCAGCTTGGACAGTCACACTGAAGCTTTCTTT. Its translation is CASSLDSHTEAFF.

The chain uses TRBV7-9 and TRBJ2-7; D is undetermined. The CDR3 spans 14 residues. Trimming took 3 bases from V and 2 from J, leaving 11 bases between them. Germline assignment: CDR1 SEHNR and CDR2 FQNEAQ (reference sequence). CDR3 in amino acids: CASSFPPLAYEQYF. For the CDR3, the DNA is TGTGCCAGCAGCTTTCCGCCCCTCGCCTACGAGCAGTACTTC.

In its sample, this clone was seen a few times. V and J are TRBV2 and TRBJ1-1, with D unclear. The CDR3 length is 13 residues. Germline CDR1 reads SNHLY; CDR2 reads FYNNEI. V was pared by 7 bases and J by 4 bases, with 13 bases between. The CDR3 reads CASKSRLLTEAFF. The DNA of the CDR3 is TGTGCCAGCAAGTCCCGGCTCCTCACTGAAGCTTTCTTT.

The gene calls are TRBV14 and TRBJ2-5; D assignment may be TRBD1 or TRBD2 (5 bases each). Trimming took 0 bases from V and 10 from J, leaving 18 bases between them. This CDR3 region has 15 residues. Germline CDR1 and CDR2: SGHDN and FVKESK. CDR3 sequence (DNA): TGTGCCAGCAGCCAAGATCGAGGGGCCTGGAAGGACCAGTACTTC. This translates into CASSQDRGAWKDQYF.

V gene TRBV9 combines with J gene TRBJ2-3, with TRBD2 matching 9 bases. There are 18 residues in the CDR3. Germline assignment: CDR1 SGDLS and CDR2 YYNGEE. V was pared by 4 bases and J by 2 bases, with 14 bases of the junction left unmatched. The CDR3 region is CASSLGLARLKTTDTQYF. The CDR3 DNA reads TGTGCCAGCAGCCTAGGACTAGCGAGACTTAAAACCACAGATACGCAGTATTTT.

The J gene is TRBJ2-2, the V gene TRBV5-5; D perhaps matches TRBD1 (5 bases). This CDR3 has 15 amino acids. V lost 2 bases and J 6 bases, leaving 14 bases between the germline ends. Germline CDR1 and CDR2: SGHKS and YYEKEE (reference sequence). As DNA, the CDR3 is TGTGCCAGCAGCTTTCCTGGGGCCGGCTCCGGGGAGCTGTTTTTT. Translated: CASSFPGAGSGELFF.

The rearrangement links TRBV30 to TRBJ1-1; 8 bases align to TRBD1. The V gene's germline CDR1 is GTSNPN and CDR2 SVGIG (reference sequence). V lost 2 bases, J lost 3 bases, and 2 bases stayed unmatched. The CDR3 has 13 amino acids. The CDR3 bases are TGTGCCTGGAGTACAGGGGGTTACACTGAAGCTTTCTTT. Translated, it gives CAWSTGGYTEAFF. The complete variable domain, with remaining parts taken from reference TRBV30 and TRBJ1-1, reads SQTIHQWPATLVQPVGSPLSLECTVEGTSNPNLYWYRQAAGRGLQLLFYSVGIGQISSEVPQNLSASRPQDRQFILSSKKLLLSDSGFYLCAWSTGGYTEAFFGQGTRLTVV.

The chain combines TRBV5-6 with TRBJ1-2; D is unresolved. CDR1 and CDR2 from the germline V gene are SGHDT and YYEEEE. The CDR3 extends over 13 amino acids. Trimming stripped 5 bases from V and 0 bases from J, with 8 bases between. CDR3 amino acids: CASSTGTNYGYTF. The CDR3 DNA reads as TGTGCCAGCAGTACCGGGACTAACTATGGCTACACCTTC.

This sequence joins TRBV2 and TRBJ2-7; D call uncertain. V lost 7 bases and J lost 6, with 10 bases in between. The CDR3 runs 11 residues. From germline, CDR1 is SNHLY and CDR2 FYNNEI. This chain's CDR3 is CASKRTGEQYF. As DNA, the CDR3 is TGTGCCAGCAAACGGACCGGCGAGCAGTACTTC. The complete variable domain, with remaining parts taken from reference TRBV2 and TRBJ2-7, reads EPEVTQTPSHQVTQMGQEVILRCVPISNHLYFYWYRQILGQKVEFLVSFYNNEISEKSEIFDDQFSVERPDGSNFTLKIRSTKLEDSAMYFCASKRTGEQYFGPGTRLTVT.

The chain links TRBV5-1 to TRBJ1-4, with TRBD1 matching over 9 bases. The CDR3 is 15 residues long. Per germline, CDR1 SGHRS and CDR2 YFSETQ. Trimming took 4 bases from V and 8 from J; bases not matched to a gene: 9. The CDR3 sequence is CASSSGQGIVEKLFF. For the CDR3, the DNA is TGCGCCAGCAGCAGCGGACAGGGGATAGTCGAAAAACTGTTTTTT.

A few counts support this clone. V usage is TRBV10-3 and J usage is TRBJ2-1; the match to TRBD1 covers 9 bases. After removal of 6 bases from V and 5 bases from J, the junction contained 5 bases not matched to a gene. The CDR3 has 14 residues. Looked up from germline, CDR1 is ENHRY and CDR2 is SYGVKD. CDR3 residues: CAISLQGAHNEQFF. DNA for the CDR3: TGTGCCATCAGCTTACAGGGGGCCCACAATGAGCAGTTCTTC.

Only a few counts were recorded for this clone. CDR3 residues: CASSSTRLGSSYEQYF. CDR3 coding DNA: TGTGCCAGCAGTTCAACCCGACTAGGTAGCTCCTACGAGCAGTACTTC. The chain combines TRBV27 with TRBJ2-7, with a possible D match to TRBD2 (6 bases). The V gene lost 4 bases and the J gene lost 0 bases, with 16 bases spanning the gap. This CDR3 spans 16 amino acids. Per the germline V gene, CDR1 is MNHEY and CDR2 is SMNVEV (reference sequence).

This chain joins TRBV25-1 and TRBJ2-1; 7 nucleotides agree with TRBD2. This CDR3 comprises 13 residues. Trimming at V came to 2 bases and at J to 10 bases, leaving 5 bases not matched to a gene. Germline assignment: CDR1 MGHDK and CDR2 SYGVNS. CDR3: CASSEVGGVEQFF. The CDR3 DNA is TGTGCCAGCAGTGAAGTGGGGGGGGTCGAGCAGTTCTTC.

J is TRBJ2-5 and V is TRBV5-1; possible D gene TRBD1, 5 bases. CDR1 and CDR2 (germline): SGHRS, YFSETQ. The CDR3 runs 14 residues. Trimming cost V 4 bases and J 2 bases, with 12 bases left between them. The DNA of the CDR3 is TGCGCCAGCAGCCAGGGCGTCCAGCAAGAGACCCAGTACTTC. Residues: CASSQGVQQETQYF.

The CDR3 DNA sequence: TGTGCCTGGAGCTCCCTGGGGCTTGAGCAGTTCTTC. This codes for CAWSSLGLEQFF. The chain employs TRBV30 and TRBJ2-1, with a possible D match to TRBD1 (5 bases). V was clipped by 3 bases and J by 9 bases, with 12 bases between them. The germline V gene has CDR1 GTSNPN and CDR2 SVGIG (reference sequence). This CDR3 is built from 12 residues.

This clone has just a few counts. The CDR3 bases are TGCGCCAGCAGCTCACAGGGGGCTGAGCATGGCTACACCTTC. Translating it yields CASSSQGAEHGYTF. The rearrangement uses TRBV5-1 and TRBJ1-2, with 9 bases lining up with TRBD1. This CDR3 has 14 residues. Trimming at V came to 3 bases and at J to 6 bases, leaving 6 bases not matched to a gene. Germline lookup yields CDR1 SGHRS and CDR2 YFSETQ.

The CDR3: CAWSVVGEIFTENTGELFF. The CDR3 nucleotides read TGTGCCTGGAGTGTAGTAGGGGAGATATTTACAGAGAACACCGGGGAGCTGTTTTTT. The rearrangement uses TRBV30 and TRBJ2-2; the D call may be TRBD1 or TRBD2 (5 bases each). This CDR3 is built from 19 residues. Trimming removed 0 bases at V and 1 base at J, with 21 bases between. Germline V gives CDR1 GTSNPN, CDR2 SVGIG (reference sequence). Full variable domain (remainder filled in from reference TRBV30 and TRBJ2-2): SQTIHQWPATLVQPVGSPLSLECTVEGTSNPNLYWYRQAAGRGLQLLFYSVGIGQISSEVPQNLSASRPQDRQFILSSKKLLLSDSGFYLCAWSVVGEIFTENTGELFFGEGSRLTVL.

J is TRBJ1-1 and V is TRBV9; TRBD1 matches 7 bases. The germline gives CDR1 SGDLS, CDR2 YYNGEE. After removal of 2 bases from V and 1 base from J, the junction contained 5 bases not matched to a gene. CDR3 length equals 15 residues. For the CDR3, the DNA is TGTGCCAGCAGCGTTGGATGGACAGGGAACACTGAAGCTTTCTTT. It specifies CASSVGWTGNTEAFF.

Remarks on this clone: A read error may produce the germline difference seen at one junction end. The chain carries TRBV7-7 and TRBJ2-5, with D perhaps matching TRBD2 (6 bases). This CDR3 comprises 13 residues. Germline lookup yields CDR1 SSHAT and CDR2 FNYEAQ (reference sequence). CDR3 in amino acids: CASKPPGVETQYF. The CDR3, as DNA: TGTGCTAGCAAACCACCGGGGGTGGAGACCCAGTACTTC.

This chain links TRBV29-1 with TRBJ2-5, with a weak D call TRBD1 (6 bases). Deletions cut 6 bases from V and 2 bases from J, with 16 bases between. The CDR3 loop spans 14 amino acids. Germline V gene sequence: CDR1 SQVTM, CDR2 ANQGSEA. Here the CDR3 reads CSVQDSFSQETQYF. The CDR3, as DNA: TGCAGCGTACAGGACAGTTTCTCACAAGAGACCCAGTACTTC.

In the case of this clone: The sample has other DNA sequences that encode this CDR3 too. V gene TRBV6-5 combines with J gene TRBJ2-3, with unresolved D. The CDR3 covers 14 residues. Germline loops: CDR1 MNHEY, CDR2 SVGAGI. The germline V and J ends were trimmed by 0 bases and 0 bases, with 4 bases remaining between them. DNA of the CDR3: TGTGCCAGCAGTTACTCGGCTAGCACAGATACGCAGTATTTT. Translated, it gives CASSYSASTDTQYF.

This chain connects TRBV2 to TRBJ2-3; 8 nucleotides agree with TRBD2. The J segment lost 5 bases and the V segment lost 7 bases, leaving 11 bases of the junction unmatched. The CDR3 is 15 residues long. Looked up from germline, CDR1 is SNHLY and CDR2 is FYNNEI. The CDR3 here is CASTNPRTSRDTQYF. In DNA, the CDR3 is TGTGCCAGCACAAATCCCAGGACTAGCCGAGATACGCAGTATTTT.